The source of this TCR beta chain is a study of cytomegalovirus exposure and HLA in healthy donors. Findings of the study overall: It was taken for granted in presence/absence analyses that sequencing depth across donors was roughly uniform. A later analysis showed HLA-associated TCR beta chains outstripping equally common others in clonal expansion.

PCR was performed using 60 Vbeta and 13 Jbeta primers. Using immunoSEQ multiplex PCR, the repertoire was profiled, and TCRdb retains in-frame clones only, with some absent. The repertoire holds fewer than 60,000 clones, with approximately 80% as singletons. Concerning this clone itself: No antigen is known for it.

The source is a man aged 50-59 years in good health and CMV-seronegative. Sequences were obtained from PBMCs.

The CDR3 DNA reads TGTGCCAGCAGCCTAAAGGCAGGGTCAATCAAGGGCGGCTACACCTTC. Encoded protein: CASSLKAGSIKGGYTF. J is TRBJ1-2 and V is TRBV28; TRBD1 might be the D (5 bases). The V gene lost 6 bases and the J gene lost 8 bases, with 25 bases spanning the gap. Per germline, CDR1 MDHEN and CDR2 SYDVKM. The CDR3 contains 16 residues.